The T cell receptor beta chain under discussion was sequenced for a study of blood T cell repertoires in COVID-19 (TCRdb year 2020). Regarding the complete study: The collaborator samples originated in the United States, Italy and Spain and spanned the acute and convalescent phases of COVID-19. A de-identified subject ID, COVID-19 status, age in years and sex were almost always included in the sample metadata. The prospective study material was composed of cDNA or gDNA derived from T cells, B-cell-depleted T cells, or PBMCs. A freely available public database, intended as a resource for researchers studying the immune response to SARS-CoV-2, is where the repertoires were released. The samples were drawn from the first 160 participants of the ongoing ImmuneRACE study and from 1,200 or so subjects provided by 6 global collaborators. Where available, HLA class I and class II types were obtained from metadata supplied by the sample provider rather than from assay-based typing. Deeply sampled blood TCRbeta repertoires from subjects exposed to, actively infected with, or recovered from COVID-19 were included in the dataset. What the study reported, not specific to this receptor: Clinical and demographic metadata were provided uncurated, with the amount varying by source and participant.

The CDR3 has 14 amino acids, counting the end cysteine and phenylalanine. Left in the record is the CDR3 DNA by itself, 42 bases read in frame from the first base. Ends trimmed: V by 4 bases, J by 9 bases; bases unmatched to a gene: 13. Sequences SGDLS (CDR1) and YYNGEE (CDR2) are obtained from the germline V gene. Each collaborating institution followed its own protocols to collect whole blood in K2EDTA tubes. Collaborator samples were shipped for TCRbeta analysis as frozen whole blood, isolated PBMCs, or DNA extracted from either sample type. In the case of this clone: Its specific antigen is unknown. Per-base qualities were not stored, and no clone one base away is much larger.

TCRbeta CDR3 regions were amplified from genomic DNA using the immunoSEQ Assay, a bias-controlled multiplex PCR. On the study's bioinformatics: Within the assay, amplification of reference gene primers was used to estimate how many nucleated cells each sample contained. Sequence reads were collapsed and filtered to measure the absolute abundance of every unique TCRbeta CDR3 rearrangement. For each sample, productive Simpson clonality was calculated by taking the square root of Simpson's diversity index across productive rearrangements. TCRdb provides this immuneACCESS table in a form limited to in-frame rearrangements. Some clones are lacking; in checked studies, under half of them reflect an unresolved V gene, and why the rest are absent is not known. V and J calls and clone size are copied from that table; D and trimming were computed from the DNA. The sample table records fewer than 85,000 clones; approximately 83% of these occur just once. 3.5% to 5% of the sample is held by the ten biggest clonotypes.

The clonotype originates from a woman aged 60 to 75 with acute or convalescent COVID-19. Sequences were obtained from peripheral blood. Recombination linked TRBV9 to TRBJ2-7; 7 of the junction bases match TRBD2. The CDR3 sequence is CASSPRDYGSGQYF. The DNA reads as follows: TGTGCCAGCAGCCCGCGGGACTACGGCTCAGGGCAGTACTTC.